This TCR beta chain was sequenced in a study of identical twins. Overall study results and limits: Beta clonotypes that were abundant in cord blood contained fewer insertions, a pattern absent from memory repertoires.

In regard to this clonotype: The target antigen is unknown.

A universal primer site came from template switching; cDNA carried unique molecular identifiers. MiXCR was run by TCRdb on the 5' RACE reads, yielding one entry per CDR3 protein. The data show roughly 720,000 distinct CDR3 sequences, about 20% seen once. The CDR3 extends over 14 amino acids. The V segment lost 4 bases and the J segment 7 bases; nucleotides outside the gene matches: 7. CDR1 and CDR2 from the germline V gene are SGHTA and FQGNSA. The sample also formed part of further work on T cells expressing NK-cell markers. Per that paper: In more than 5 donors, dominant CD3+CD56+NKG2C+ clonotypes ranked among the top 10 CD8+ clonotypes.

This chain links TRBV7-2 with TRBJ1-1, with TRBD1 matching over 9 bases. The clonotype originates from a woman aged 18-29 years in good health. The sequenced material came from PBMCs. This CDR3 is CASSSSGQGIEAFF. CDR3 nucleotides: TGTGCCAGCAGCTCGTCGGGACAGGGTATTGAAGCTTTCTTT.